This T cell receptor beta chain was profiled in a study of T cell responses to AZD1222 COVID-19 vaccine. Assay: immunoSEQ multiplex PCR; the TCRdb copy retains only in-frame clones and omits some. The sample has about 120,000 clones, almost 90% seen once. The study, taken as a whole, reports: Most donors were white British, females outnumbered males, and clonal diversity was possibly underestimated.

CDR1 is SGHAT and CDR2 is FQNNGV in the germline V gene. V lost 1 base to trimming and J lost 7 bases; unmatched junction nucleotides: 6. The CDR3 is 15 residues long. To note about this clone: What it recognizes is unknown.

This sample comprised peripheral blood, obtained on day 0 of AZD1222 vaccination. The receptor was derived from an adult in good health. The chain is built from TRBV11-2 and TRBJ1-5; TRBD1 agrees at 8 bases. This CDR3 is CASSLAGGASQPQHF. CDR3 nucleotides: TGTGCCAGCAGCTTAGCAGGGGGCGCAAGCCAGCCCCAGCATTTT.